This T cell receptor (beta chain) was profiled in a study of molecular identifiers for immune sequencing clone quantification. The study, taken as a whole, reports: Effector cells had over 99% of their molecules in clones above 20 RNA copies, while naive cells had under 1%.

The table lists this clonotype with many counts. Antigen unknown. RNA fractions of 10%, 30% or 50% and 20,000 to 1,000,000 sorted cells were the source of naive CD8 libraries. As CD8+CD4-CCR7+CD45RA+ cells, naive CD8 T cells were sorted. The use of previously described methods and listed TCR primers produced the bulk TCR libraries. TCRdb reanalysed the PCR reads using MiXCR and keeps one entry per CDR3 protein. The sample records some 580,000 distinct CDR3 sequences, roughly 27% being singletons. Germline lookup yields CDR1 LGHNA and CDR2 YSLEER. This CDR3 comprises 15 residues. V was pared by 4 bases and J by 0 bases, with 3 bases of the junction left unmatched.

Material for sequencing was naive CD8+ T cells from blood, with Jurkat cell RNA spiked in. Subset reported: FACS-sorted CD8+CD4-CCR7+CD45RA+ naive T cells. The sequence was obtained from a human donor in good health. Some libraries in this study had Jurkat cell RNA spiked in. V gene TRBV4-3 combines with J gene TRBJ2-1, with 7 positions matching TRBD1. The DNA for the CDR3 is TGCGCCAGCAGCCCCGGACAGGTCTCCTACAATGAGCAGTTCTTC. Its translation is CASSPGQVSYNEQFF.